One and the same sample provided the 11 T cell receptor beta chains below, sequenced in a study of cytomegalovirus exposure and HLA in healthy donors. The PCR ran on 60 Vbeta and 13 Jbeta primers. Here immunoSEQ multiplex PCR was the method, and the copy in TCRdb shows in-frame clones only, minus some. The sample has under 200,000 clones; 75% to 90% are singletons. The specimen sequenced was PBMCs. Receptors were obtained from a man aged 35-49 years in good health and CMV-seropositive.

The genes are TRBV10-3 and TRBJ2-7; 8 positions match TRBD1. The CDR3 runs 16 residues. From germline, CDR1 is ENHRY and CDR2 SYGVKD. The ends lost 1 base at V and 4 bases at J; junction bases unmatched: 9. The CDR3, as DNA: TGTGCCATCAGTGAGTGGGCAGGGGGCGAGAGTTACGAGCAGTACTTC. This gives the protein CAISEWAGGESYEQYF.

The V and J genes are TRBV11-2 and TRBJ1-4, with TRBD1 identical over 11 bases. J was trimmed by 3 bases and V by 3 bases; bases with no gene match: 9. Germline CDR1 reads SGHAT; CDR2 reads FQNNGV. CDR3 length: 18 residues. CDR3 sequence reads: CASSLFPGQGVANEKLFF. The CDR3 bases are TGTGCCAGCAGCTTGTTCCCGGGACAGGGGGTGGCTAATGAAAAACTGTTTTTT.

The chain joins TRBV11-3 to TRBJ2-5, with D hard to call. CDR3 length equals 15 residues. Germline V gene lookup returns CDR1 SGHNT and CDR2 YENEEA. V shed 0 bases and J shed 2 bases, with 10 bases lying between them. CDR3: CASSLDPTPQETQYF. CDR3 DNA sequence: TGTGCCAGCAGCTTAGATCCGACACCACAAGAGACCCAGTACTTC.

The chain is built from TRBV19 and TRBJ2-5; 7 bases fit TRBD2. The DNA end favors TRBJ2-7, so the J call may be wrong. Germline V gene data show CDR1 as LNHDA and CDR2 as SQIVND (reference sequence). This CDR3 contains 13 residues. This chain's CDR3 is CASSSGGSYEQYF. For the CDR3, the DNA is TGTGCCAGTAGCTCGGGGGGATCTTACGAGCAGTACTTC.

DNA of the CDR3: TGTGCCTGGGCCCGGATGGGGGGGCCATCCGATGAGCAGTTCTTC. Protein sequence: CAWARMGGPSDEQFF. This chain links TRBV30 with TRBJ2-1; tentatively, D is TRBD2 (7 bases). V was pared by 5 bases and J by 8 bases, with 22 bases between. The CDR3 spans 15 residues. Germline CDR1 is GTSNPN and CDR2 is SVGIG (reference sequence).

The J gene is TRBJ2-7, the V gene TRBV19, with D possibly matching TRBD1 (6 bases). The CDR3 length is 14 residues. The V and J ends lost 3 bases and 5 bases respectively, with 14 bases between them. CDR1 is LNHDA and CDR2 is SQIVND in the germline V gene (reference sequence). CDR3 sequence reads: CASSISQGLNEQYF. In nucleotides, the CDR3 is TGTGCCAGTAGTATTAGTCAGGGGTTAAACGAGCAGTACTTC.

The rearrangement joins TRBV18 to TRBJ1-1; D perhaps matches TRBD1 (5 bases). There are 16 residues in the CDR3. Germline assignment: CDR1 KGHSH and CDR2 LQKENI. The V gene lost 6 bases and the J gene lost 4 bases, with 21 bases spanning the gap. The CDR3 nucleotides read TGTGCCAGCTCCCCCGACCCGCCCGGGGGTACCACTGAAGCTTTCTTT. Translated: CASSPDPPGGTTEAFF.

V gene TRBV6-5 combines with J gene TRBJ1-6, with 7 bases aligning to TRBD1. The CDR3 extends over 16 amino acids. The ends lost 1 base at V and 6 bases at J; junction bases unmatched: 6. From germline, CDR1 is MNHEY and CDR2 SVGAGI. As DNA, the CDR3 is TGTGCCAGCAGTTACTTCCGACAGGGTGGTAATTCACCCCTCCACTTT. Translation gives CASSYFRQGGNSPLHF.

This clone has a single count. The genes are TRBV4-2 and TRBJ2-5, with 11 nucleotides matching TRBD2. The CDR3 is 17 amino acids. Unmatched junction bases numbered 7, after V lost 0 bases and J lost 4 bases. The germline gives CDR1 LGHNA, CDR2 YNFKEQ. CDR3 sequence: CASSQEIAGGRLETQYF. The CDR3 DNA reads TGTGCCAGCAGCCAAGAAATAGCGGGGGGGCGGTTAGAGACCCAGTACTTC.

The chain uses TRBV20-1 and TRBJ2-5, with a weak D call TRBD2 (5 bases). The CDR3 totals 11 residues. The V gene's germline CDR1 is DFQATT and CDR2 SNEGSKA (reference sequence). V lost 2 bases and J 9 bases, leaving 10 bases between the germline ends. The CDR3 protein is CSARMYGAQYF. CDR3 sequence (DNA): TGCAGTGCTAGAATGTACGGGGCCCAGTACTTC.

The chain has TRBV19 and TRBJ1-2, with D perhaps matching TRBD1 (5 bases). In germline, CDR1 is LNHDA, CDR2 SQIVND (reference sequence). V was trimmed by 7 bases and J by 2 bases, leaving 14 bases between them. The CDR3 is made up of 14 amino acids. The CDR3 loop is CASIQSGGNYGYTF. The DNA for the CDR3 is TGTGCCAGTATTCAGTCGGGGGGGAACTATGGCTACACCTTC.